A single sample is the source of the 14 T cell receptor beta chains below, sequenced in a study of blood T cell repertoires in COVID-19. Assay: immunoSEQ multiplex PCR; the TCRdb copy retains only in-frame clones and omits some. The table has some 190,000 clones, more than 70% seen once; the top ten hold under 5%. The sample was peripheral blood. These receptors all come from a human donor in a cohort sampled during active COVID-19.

The CDR3 here is CASSGRSPTREKLFF. CDR3 bases: TGTGCCAGCAGTGGACGCTCCCCCACGCGGGAAAAACTGTTTTTT. V usage is TRBV2 and J usage is TRBJ1-4; no firm D call. Germline CDR1 reads SNHLY; CDR2 reads FYNNEI. V lost 4 bases to trimming and J lost 8 bases, with 17 bases between them. This CDR3 is built from 15 residues.

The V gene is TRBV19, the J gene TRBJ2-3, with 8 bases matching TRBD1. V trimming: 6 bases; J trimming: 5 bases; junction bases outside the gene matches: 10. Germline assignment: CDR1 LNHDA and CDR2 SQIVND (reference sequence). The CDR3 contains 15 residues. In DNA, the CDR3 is TGTGCCAGTAGGAGAGCGACAGGGGTCGGAGATACGCAGTATTTT. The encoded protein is CASRRATGVGDTQYF.

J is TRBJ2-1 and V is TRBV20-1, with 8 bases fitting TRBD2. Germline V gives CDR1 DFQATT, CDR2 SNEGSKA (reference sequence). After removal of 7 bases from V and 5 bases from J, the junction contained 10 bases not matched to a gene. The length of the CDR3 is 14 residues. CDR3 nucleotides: TGCAGTGTTAATGAGCGGGAGTGGAACAATGAGCAGTTCTTC. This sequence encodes CSVNEREWNNEQFF.

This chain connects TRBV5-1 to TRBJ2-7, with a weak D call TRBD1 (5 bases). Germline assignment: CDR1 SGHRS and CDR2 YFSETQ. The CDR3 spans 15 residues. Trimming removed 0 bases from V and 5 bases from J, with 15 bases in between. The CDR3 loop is CASSLGGLGRNEQYF. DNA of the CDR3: TGCGCCAGCAGCTTGGGTGGCTTGGGGCGGAACGAGCAGTACTTC.

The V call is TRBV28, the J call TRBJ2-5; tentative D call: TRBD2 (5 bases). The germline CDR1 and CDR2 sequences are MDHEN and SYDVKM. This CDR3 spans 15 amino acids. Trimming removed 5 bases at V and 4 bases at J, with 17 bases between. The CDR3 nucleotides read TGTGCCAGCAGTCCTACTAGTGAAGGTGGAGAGACCCAGTACTTC. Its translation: CASSPTSEGGETQYF.

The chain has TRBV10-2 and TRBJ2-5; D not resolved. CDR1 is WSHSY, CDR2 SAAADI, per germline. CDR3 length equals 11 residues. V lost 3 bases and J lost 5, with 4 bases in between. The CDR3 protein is CASSERETQYF. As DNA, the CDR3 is TGCGCCAGCAGTGAACGGGAGACCCAGTACTTC.

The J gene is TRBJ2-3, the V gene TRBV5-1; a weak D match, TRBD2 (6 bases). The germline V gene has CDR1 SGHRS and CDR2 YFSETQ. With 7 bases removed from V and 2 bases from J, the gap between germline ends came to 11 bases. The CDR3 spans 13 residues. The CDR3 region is CASGGAPTDTQYF. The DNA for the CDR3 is TGCGCCAGCGGAGGGGCTCCCACAGATACGCAGTATTTT.

CDR3 bases: TGTGCCAGCAGCCACTTGCAGGGCTTCAATGAGCAGTTCTTC. Its protein is CASSHLQGFNEQFF. This chain connects TRBV3-1 (or the pseudogene TRBV3-2) to TRBJ2-1, with D tentatively TRBD1 (5 bases). This CDR3 has 14 residues. The V gene's germline CDR1 is LGHDT and CDR2 YNNKEL (reference sequence). V lost 3 bases and J 6 bases, leaving 12 bases between the germline ends.

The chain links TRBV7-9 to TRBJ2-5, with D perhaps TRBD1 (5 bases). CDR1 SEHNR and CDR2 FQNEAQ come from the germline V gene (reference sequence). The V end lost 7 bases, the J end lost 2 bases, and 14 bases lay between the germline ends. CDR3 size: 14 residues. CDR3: CASTPGWGQETQYF. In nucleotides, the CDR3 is TGTGCCAGCACGCCAGGGTGGGGACAAGAGACCCAGTACTTC.

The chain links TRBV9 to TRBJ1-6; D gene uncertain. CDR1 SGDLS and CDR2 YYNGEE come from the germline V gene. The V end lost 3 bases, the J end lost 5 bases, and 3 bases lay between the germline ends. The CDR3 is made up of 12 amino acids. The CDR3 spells CASSADNSPLHF. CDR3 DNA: TGTGCCAGCAGCGCCGATAATTCACCCCTCCACTTT.

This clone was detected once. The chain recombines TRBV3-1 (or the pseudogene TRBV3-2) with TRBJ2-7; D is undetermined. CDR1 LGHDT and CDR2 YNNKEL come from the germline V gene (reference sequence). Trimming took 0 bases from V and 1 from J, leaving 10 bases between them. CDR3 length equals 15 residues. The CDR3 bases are TGTGCCAGCAGCCAAGATAATGCCAGATCCTACGAGCAGTACTTC. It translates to CASSQDNARSYEQYF.

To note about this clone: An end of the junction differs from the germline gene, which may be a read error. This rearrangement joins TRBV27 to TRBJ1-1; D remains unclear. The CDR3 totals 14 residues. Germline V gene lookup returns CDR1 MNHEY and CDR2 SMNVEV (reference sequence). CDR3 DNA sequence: TGTGCCAGCAGTCAGAGGGAAGGAGGCGCTGAGGCTTTCTTT. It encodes CASSQREGGAEAFF.

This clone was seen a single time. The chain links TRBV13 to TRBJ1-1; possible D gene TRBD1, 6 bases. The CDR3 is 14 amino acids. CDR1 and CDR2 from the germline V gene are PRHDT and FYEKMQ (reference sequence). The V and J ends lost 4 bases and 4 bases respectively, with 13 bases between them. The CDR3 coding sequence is TGTGCCAGCAGCTCCCCAGGGGTGGGCACTGAAGCTTTCTTT. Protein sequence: CASSSPGVGTEAFF.

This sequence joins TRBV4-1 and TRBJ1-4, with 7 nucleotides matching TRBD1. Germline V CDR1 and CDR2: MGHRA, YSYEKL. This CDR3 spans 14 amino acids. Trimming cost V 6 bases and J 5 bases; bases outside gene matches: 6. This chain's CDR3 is CASRRTGSNEKLFF. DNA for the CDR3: TGCGCCAGCAGGAGGACAGGATCAAATGAAAAACTGTTTTTT.